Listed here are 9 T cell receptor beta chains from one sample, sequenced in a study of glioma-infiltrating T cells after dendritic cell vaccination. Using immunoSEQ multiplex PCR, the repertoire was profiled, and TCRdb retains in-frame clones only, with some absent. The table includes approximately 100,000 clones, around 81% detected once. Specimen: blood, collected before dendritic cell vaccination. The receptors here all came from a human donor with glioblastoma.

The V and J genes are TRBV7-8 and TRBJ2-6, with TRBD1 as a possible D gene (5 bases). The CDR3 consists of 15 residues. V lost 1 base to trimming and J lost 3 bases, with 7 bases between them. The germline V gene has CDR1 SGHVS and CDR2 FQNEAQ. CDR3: CASSLEGIGANVLTF. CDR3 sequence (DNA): TGTGCCAGCAGCTTAGAGGGGATTGGGGCCAACGTCCTGACTTTC. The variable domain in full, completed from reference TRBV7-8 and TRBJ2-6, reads GAGVSQSPRYKVAKRGQDVALRCDPISGHVSLFWYQQALGQGPEFLTYFQNEAQLDKSGLPSDRFFAERPEGSVSTLKIQRTQQEDSAVYLCASSLEGIGANVLTFGAGSRLTVL.

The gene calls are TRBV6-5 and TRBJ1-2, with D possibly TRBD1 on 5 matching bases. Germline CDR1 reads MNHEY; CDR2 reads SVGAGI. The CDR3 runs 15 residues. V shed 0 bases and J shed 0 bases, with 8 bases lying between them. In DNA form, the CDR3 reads TGTGCCAGCAGTTACTCAATGACAGCTAACTATGGCTACACCTTC. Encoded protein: CASSYSMTANYGYTF.

For the CDR3, the DNA is TGCGCCAGCAGCCCGGTCGGACTAGCGGGGGGCCGGTATTTT. It specifies CASSPVGLAGGRYF. This chain links TRBV5-1 with TRBJ2-3; 14 bases align to TRBD2. The germline CDR1 and CDR2 sequences are SGHRS and YFSETQ. Trimming cost V 4 bases and J 14 bases; bases outside gene matches: 9. The CDR3 runs 14 residues.

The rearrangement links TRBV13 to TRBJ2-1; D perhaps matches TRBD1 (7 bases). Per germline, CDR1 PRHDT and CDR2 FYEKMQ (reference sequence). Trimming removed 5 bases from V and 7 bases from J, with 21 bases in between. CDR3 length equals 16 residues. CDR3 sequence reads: CASSPGGKGGRNEQFF. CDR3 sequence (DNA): TGTGCCAGCAGCCCAGGGGGGAAAGGAGGTAGAAATGAGCAGTTCTTC.

CDR3 loop: CASSLTSRGQSSYGYTF. The CDR3 DNA is TGTGCCAGCAGCTTAACATCCAGGGGGCAATCTTCCTATGGCTACACCTTC. This rearrangement joins TRBV7-8 to TRBJ1-2, with 8 bases fitting TRBD1. The CDR3 totals 17 residues. Germline trimming cut 2 bases from V and 4 bases from J; bases unmatched to any gene: 12. Germline CDR1 is SGHVS and CDR2 is FQNEAQ.

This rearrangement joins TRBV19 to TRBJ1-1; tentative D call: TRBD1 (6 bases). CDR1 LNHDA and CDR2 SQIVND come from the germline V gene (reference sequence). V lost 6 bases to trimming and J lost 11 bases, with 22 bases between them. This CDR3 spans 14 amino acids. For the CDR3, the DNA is TGTGCCAGTAGCTCCGAGGGACAACGCGAGTCGGCTTTCTTT. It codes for CASSSEGQRESAFF.

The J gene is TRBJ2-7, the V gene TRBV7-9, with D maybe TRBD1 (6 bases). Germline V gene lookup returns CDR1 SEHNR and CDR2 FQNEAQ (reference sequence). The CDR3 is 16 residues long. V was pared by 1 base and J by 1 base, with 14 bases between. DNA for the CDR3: TGTGCCAGCAGCTTAGTTGGGGGCGAGGCGTCCTACGAGCAGTACTTC. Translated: CASSLVGGEASYEQYF.

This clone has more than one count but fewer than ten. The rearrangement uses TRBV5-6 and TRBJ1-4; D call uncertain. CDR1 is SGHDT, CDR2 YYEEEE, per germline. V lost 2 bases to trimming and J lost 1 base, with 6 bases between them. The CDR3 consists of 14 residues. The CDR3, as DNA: TGTGCCAGCAGCTTCAAACAAACTAATGAAAAACTGTTTTTT. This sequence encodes CASSFKQTNEKLFF.

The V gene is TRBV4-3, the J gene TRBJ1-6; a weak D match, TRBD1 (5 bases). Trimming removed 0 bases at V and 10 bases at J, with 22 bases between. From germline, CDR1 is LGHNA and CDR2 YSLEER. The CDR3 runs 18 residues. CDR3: CASSQDEGSQGLHSPLHF. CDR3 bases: TGCGCCAGCAGCCAAGATGAAGGCTCCCAGGGACTGCACTCACCCCTCCACTTT.